This T cell receptor beta chain appears in the sequencing data of a study of vaccination effects on CD4 cells after COVID-19. Study-level results: Vaccine- and infection-induced clones showed marked clonal contraction late following vaccination.

The germline V and J ends were trimmed by 0 bases and 0 bases, with 13 bases remaining between them. The CDR3 spans 17 residues. Germline values: CDR1 LNHNV, CDR2 YYDKDF (reference sequence). As to this clone: Its antigen is unidentified.

Expansion with viral peptide pools was applied to antigen-specific CD4+ T cells by the ViraFEST assay prior to sequencing. Isolating CD4+ T cells followed 9 to 11 days of culture. Each vaccine recipient was nucleocapsid antibody negative and had no prior SARS-CoV-2 infection. Assay used: immunoSEQ multiplex PCR; TCRdb lists only in-frame clones, some missing. This table holds approximately 74,000 clones, 65% to 80% found once. This sequence was found in a human donor who received a COVID-19 vaccine. The sequenced sample was CD4+ T cells from PBMCs cultured with HCoV-NL63 spike peptides, obtained before COVID-19 vaccination. The V and J genes are TRBV15 and TRBJ2-3; D gene ambiguous. CDR3 coding DNA: TGTGCCACCAGCAGAGATCGGAGCGCTACTAGCACAGATACGCAGTATTTT. It is translated as CATSRDRSATSTDTQYF.